The 18 T cell receptor beta chains below all came from one sample that was sequenced in a study of beta chain features in type 1 diabetes. Study-wide results and caveats: For Type 1 diabetes patients, all four CD4+ subsets carried TCRB CDR3s that were moderately but significantly shorter.

Antigens for these TCRs are unknown. Isolated RNA was reverse transcribed in full, so expressed TCRB transcripts were sequenced. Libraries were prepared by immunoSEQ multiplex PCR; TCRdb keeps only in-frame clonotypes and omits some of them. The data show 500,000 to 800,000 clones, with roughly 12% seen just once and about 0.11% held by the top ten. Sequencing was performed on naive CD4+ T cells from blood. Every receptor here comes from a man aged 30 to 45 with type 1 diabetes.

The gene calls are TRBV5-1 and TRBJ2-1; 9 bases match TRBD2. The germline V gene encodes CDR1 SGHRS and CDR2 YFSETQ. The CDR3 has 14 amino acids. V lost 2 bases to trimming and J lost 6 bases; unmatched junction nucleotides: 3. This chain's CDR3 is CASSFSGGVNEQFF. The DNA of the CDR3 is TGCGCCAGCAGCTTTAGCGGGGGTGTCAATGAGCAGTTCTTC.

This clone was found a few times. This chain connects TRBV5-1 to TRBJ1-6; D is ambiguous. CDR1 and CDR2 (germline): SGHRS, YFSETQ. The CDR3 length is 15 residues. V lost 1 base to trimming and J lost 8 bases, with 13 bases between them. The CDR3 nucleotides are TGCGCCAGCAGCTTGTGGAGGAATCGGGATTCACCCCTCCACTTT. Residues: CASSLWRNRDSPLHF. The entire variable domain, with the rest obtained from reference TRBV5-1 and TRBJ1-6, is as follows: KAGVTQTPRYLIKTRGQQVTLSCSPISGHRSVSWYQQTPGQGLQFLFEYFSETQRNKGNFPGRFSGRQFSNSRSEMNVSTLELGDSALYLCASSLWRNRDSPLHFGNGTRLTVT.

The J gene is TRBJ1-5, the V gene TRBV7-2; 9 bases are shared with TRBD1. CDR3 length: 15 amino acids. Unmatched junction bases numbered 4, after V lost 5 bases and J lost 2 bases. The germline gives CDR1 SGHTA, CDR2 FQGNSA. The CDR3 DNA sequence: TGTGCCAGCAGCCGAGGGACAGGGCGCAATCAGCCCCAGCATTTT. Protein sequence: CASSRGTGRNQPQHF.

Of note for this clone: Other DNA sequences in the sample encode the same CDR3. The chain carries TRBV9 and TRBJ2-3, with D perhaps matching TRBD2 (5 bases). The CDR3 sequence is 14 residues long. V gave up 0 bases and J gave up 0 bases, with 5 bases separating them. Germline values: CDR1 SGDLS, CDR2 YYNGEE. As DNA, the CDR3 is TGTGCCAGCAGCGTAGGAGGGAGCACAGATACGCAGTATTTT. It is translated as CASSVGGSTDTQYF. Full variable domain (remainder filled in from reference TRBV9 and TRBJ2-3): DSGVTQTPKHLITATGQRVTLRCSPRSGDLSVYWYQQSLDQGLQFLIQYYNGEERAKGNILERFSAQQFPDLHSELNLSSLELGDSALYFCASSVGGSTDTQYFGPGTRLTVL.

This clone has more than one count but fewer than ten. The V call is TRBV19, the J call TRBJ1-5; 7 nucleotides agree with TRBD1. Germline loops: CDR1 LNHDA, CDR2 SQIVND (reference sequence). The V and J ends lost 4 bases and 4 bases, in that order; junction bases with no gene match: 7. The CDR3 covers 15 residues. The CDR3 protein is CASSTGQARNQPQHF. The CDR3 coding sequence is TGTGCCAGTAGTACAGGACAGGCGCGGAATCAGCCCCAGCATTTT.

This clone was observed a few times. V gene TRBV6-6 combines with J gene TRBJ2-2; possible D gene TRBD1, 6 bases. The germline gives CDR1 MNHNY, CDR2 SVGAGI (reference sequence). Trimming left V 4 bases short and J 7 bases short, with 16 bases between. The CDR3 has 15 residues. CDR3 sequence reads: CASSSVRGKGGELFF. DNA of the CDR3: TGTGCCAGCAGTTCCGTCAGGGGAAAGGGCGGGGAGCTGTTTTTT.

This clone came up a few times. The chain couples TRBV7-2 to TRBJ1-5; TRBD1 matches at 8 bases. Looked up from germline, CDR1 is SGHTA and CDR2 is FQGNSA. Trimming at V came to 4 bases and at J to 4 bases, leaving 6 bases not matched to a gene. This CDR3 is 15 amino acids long. CDR3 in DNA: TGTGCCAGCAGCTATGGGACAGGATTAAATCAGCCCCAGCATTTT. Its protein product is CASSYGTGLNQPQHF.

V gene TRBV19 combines with J gene TRBJ2-7; D is possibly TRBD1 or TRBD2 (5 bases each). Germline lookup yields CDR1 LNHDA and CDR2 SQIVND (reference sequence). Trimming pared 3 bases from V and 7 bases from J, leaving 16 bases between. The length of the CDR3 is 14 residues. The CDR3 is CASSMRQGEGEQYF. CDR3 sequence (DNA): TGTGCCAGTAGTATGCGGCAGGGAGAGGGGGAGCAGTACTTC.

In nucleotides, the CDR3 is TGTGCCAGCAGCCAAGATTTGGCAGGGTCTAACTATGGCTACACCTTC. Translated: CASSQDLAGSNYGYTF. The chain uses TRBV4-2 and TRBJ1-2; D perhaps matches TRBD1 (5 bases). V lost 0 bases to trimming and J lost 0 bases, with 11 bases between them. CDR1 and CDR2 from the germline V gene are LGHNA and YNFKEQ. The CDR3 is 16 amino acids.

The sample holds a few counts of this clone. This chain links TRBV5-1 with TRBJ2-5, with TRBD2 identical over 8 bases. The CDR3 has 16 amino acids. The trim removed 0 bases at V and 4 bases at J, leaving 8 bases unmatched. CDR1 is SGHRS, CDR2 YFSETQ, per germline. DNA for the CDR3: TGCGCCAGCAGCTTGGGAGCGGGGGCGAGCGGAGAGACCCAGTACTTC. It is translated as CASSLGAGASGETQYF.

This clone has only a few counts. This chain connects TRBV6-5 to TRBJ2-7; D is possibly TRBD1 or TRBD2 (5 bases each). The germline V gene has CDR1 MNHEY and CDR2 SVGAGI. Trimming took 6 bases from V and 3 from J, leaving 18 bases between them. The CDR3 is 15 residues long. As DNA, the CDR3 is TGTGCCAGCAGGGGGACGTCTGAGAATTTCTACGAGCAGTACTTC. Protein: CASRGTSENFYEQYF.

This clone has a handful of counts. This chain connects TRBV7-2 to TRBJ2-3; 7 nucleotides agree with TRBD2. The V gene's germline CDR1 is SGHTA and CDR2 FQGNSA. V trimming: 4 bases; J trimming: 3 bases; junction bases outside the gene matches: 4. The CDR3 consists of 14 residues. The CDR3 region is CASSSGTNTDTQYF. The CDR3 nucleotides are TGTGCCAGCAGCTCCGGGACTAATACAGATACGCAGTATTTT. Looking up the rest from reference TRBV7-2 and TRBJ2-3 gives the full variable domain: GAGVSQSPSNKVTEKGKDVELRCDPISGHTALYWYRQSLGQGLEFLIYFQGNSAPDKSGLPSDRFSAERTGGSVSTLTIQRTQQEDSAVYLCASSSGTNTDTQYFGPGTRLTVL.

There are a few counts of this clone. The chain links TRBV14 to TRBJ2-5; D unresolved. Trimming stripped 2 bases from V and 0 bases from J, with 7 bases between. The CDR3 contains 14 residues. Germline V gene lookup returns CDR1 SGHDN and CDR2 FVKESK. The CDR3 is CASSQQRYQETQYF. The CDR3 DNA sequence: TGTGCCAGCAGCCAACAACGGTACCAAGAGACCCAGTACTTC.

This clone came up a few times. In DNA, the CDR3 is TGTGCCAGCAGCTCTACGGTGGAGGAGACCCAGTACTTC. Amino acid sequence: CASSSTVEETQYF. The chain has TRBV7-8 and TRBJ2-5; no clear D. Germline CDR1 reads SGHVS; CDR2 reads FQNEAQ. The CDR3 sequence is 13 residues long. V was trimmed by 4 bases and J by 5 bases, leaving 11 bases between them.

This chain joins TRBV18 and TRBJ1-5; D is possibly TRBD1 (5 bases). V was trimmed by 3 bases and J by 4 bases, leaving 13 bases between them. Germline CDR1 KGHSH, CDR2 LQKENI. The CDR3 runs 15 residues. As DNA, the CDR3 is TGTGCCAGCTCACCCTCGGCAGGGACGAATCAGCCCCAGCATTTT. Residues: CASSPSAGTNQPQHF.

This clone was found a few times. This sequence joins TRBV9 and TRBJ1-5; maybe TRBD1 (5 bases). The CDR3 extends over 13 amino acids. V dropped 3 bases and J dropped 6 bases, with 10 bases sitting between them. CDR1 is SGDLS, CDR2 YYNGEE, per germline. The DNA of the CDR3 is TGTGCCAGCAGCGGAGGGGTTGGTCAGCCCCAGCATTTT. Its translation is CASSGGVGQPQHF.

The rearrangement joins TRBV27 to TRBJ1-5; D gene uncertain. This CDR3 region has 16 residues. In germline, CDR1 is MNHEY, CDR2 SMNVEV (reference sequence). With 4 bases removed from V and 0 bases from J, the gap between germline ends came to 13 bases. For the CDR3, the DNA is TGTGCCAGCAGTTCCCTACTGGGTTCTAGCAATCAGCCCCAGCATTTT. Protein sequence: CASSSLLGSSNQPQHF.

This clone was counted between two and nine times. CDR3 sequence reads: CASGKRPGAEGANVLTF. The CDR3 DNA follows: TGTGCTAGTGGTAAACGTCCGGGGGCAGAGGGGGCCAACGTCCTGACTTTC. The J gene is TRBJ2-6, the V gene TRBV12-5, with D perhaps matching TRBD1 or TRBD2 (6 bases each). The CDR3 has 17 amino acids. Germline loops: CDR1 LGHNT, CDR2 FRNRAP. Trimming removed 5 bases from V and 4 bases from J, with 18 bases in between. The variable domain in full, with the rest retrieved from reference TRBV12-5 and TRBJ2-6, is DARVTQTPRHKVTEMGQEVTMRCQPILGHNTVFWYRQTMMQGLELLAYFRNRAPLDDSGMPKDRFSAEMPDATLATLKIQPSEPRDSAVYFCASGKRPGAEGANVLTFGAGSRLTVL.